One sample yielded the 14 T cell receptor beta chains listed below, sequenced in a study of vaccination and CD4 T cells after COVID-19. Treatment here: approximately 11-day PBMC culture with coronavirus spike peptide pools or control peptides (ViraFEST assay). The antigens of these receptors remain unknown. CD4+ T cells that had been cultured provided DNA sequenced with the Oncomine TCR Beta short-read assay. TCRdb passed the PCR reads through MiXCR, listing each CDR3 protein once. The repertoire holds fewer than 15,000 distinct CDR3 sequences, with 76% as singletons. Sequencing was carried out using CD4+ T cells from blood, cultured in vitro. These receptor sequences come from a human donor who had recovered from COVID-19.

Comment on this clonotype: Given a much more abundant clone one base away, this may be a read error. V is TRBV12-3 or TRBV12-4 and J is TRBJ2-7, with 13 bases identical to TRBD2. The junction had 9 bases not matched to a gene; V was cut back by 5 bases and J by 8 bases. The CDR3 runs 15 residues. CDR3 amino acids: CASSTSGRAHGKQYF. The CDR3 DNA sequence: TGTGCCAGCAGTACTAGCGGGAGGGCCCATGGCAAGCAGTACTTC.

In its sample, this clonotype ranks as large (0.1 to 1%). The CDR3 sequence: CAISEQPKNSPLHF. The DNA for the CDR3 is TGTGCCATCAGTGAACAGCCAAAGAATTCACCCCTCCACTTT. The J gene is TRBJ1-6, the V gene TRBV10-3; no clear D. This CDR3 is built from 14 residues. The germline gives CDR1 ENHRY, CDR2 SYGVKD. With 3 bases removed from V and 7 bases from J, the gap between germline ends came to 10 bases.

The chain couples TRBV4-1 to TRBJ2-2, with 7 bases aligning to TRBD2. The CDR3 contains 16 residues. Germline CDR1 MGHRA, CDR2 YSYEKL. V lost 1 base and J lost 0; bases outside the gene matches: 2. The CDR3 region is CASSQVAGANTGELFF. DNA for the CDR3: TGCGCCAGCAGCCAAGTGGCGGGGGCGAACACCGGGGAGCTGTTTTTT.

This clonotype was recorded only once. J is TRBJ2-1 and V is TRBV20-1; 9 bases agree with TRBD2. The CDR3 is made up of 15 amino acids. Germline CDR1 reads DFQATT; CDR2 reads SNEGSKA (reference sequence). V shed 2 bases, J shed 4 bases, and the junction held 6 bases outside the gene matches. The CDR3 region is CSARTPSGGYNEQFF. The CDR3 DNA sequence: TGCAGTGCTAGAACCCCGAGCGGGGGGTACAATGAGCAGTTCTTC.

This clonotype has only a few counts. J is TRBJ2-1 and V is TRBV2; no reliable D call. Trimming removed 2 bases from V and 4 bases from J, with 12 bases in between. In germline, CDR1 is SNHLY, CDR2 FYNNEI. The CDR3 is 15 residues long. CDR3 in amino acids: CASSERSLQYNEQFF. The CDR3 nucleotides are TGTGCCAGCAGTGAACGGTCCCTCCAATACAATGAGCAGTTCTTC. The variable domain in full, completed from reference TRBV2 and TRBJ2-1, reads EPEVTQTPSHQVTQMGQEVILRCVPISNHLYFYWYRQILGQKVEFLVSFYNNEISEKSEIFDDQFSVERPDGSNFTLKIRSTKLEDSAMYFCASSERSLQYNEQFFGPGTRLTVL.

This clonotype has only a few counts. The rearrangement joins TRBV9 to TRBJ2-2, with 7 bases aligning to TRBD1. The junction had 0 bases not matched to a gene; V was cut back by 0 bases and J by 4 bases. This CDR3 comprises 14 residues. Per the germline V gene, CDR1 is SGDLS and CDR2 is YYNGEE. In DNA, the CDR3 is TGTGCCAGCAGCGTAGGGACAGGCACCGGGGAGCTGTTTTTT. The encoded protein is CASSVGTGTGELFF. Looking up the rest from reference TRBV9 and TRBJ2-2 gives the full variable domain: DSGVTQTPKHLITATGQRVTLRCSPRSGDLSVYWYQQSLDQGLQFLIQYYNGEERAKGNILERFSAQQFPDLHSELNLSSLELGDSALYFCASSVGTGTGELFFGEGSRLTVL.

By share of the sample, this clonotype is medium-sized. The chain employs TRBV12-3 or TRBV12-4 and TRBJ2-7, with 13 bases identical to TRBD2. This CDR3 region has 15 residues. V gave up 5 bases and J gave up 6 bases; unmatched junction bases: 7. CDR3 amino acids: CASSTSGRAHGEQYF. CDR3 sequence (DNA): TGTGCCAGCAGTACTAGCGGGAGGGCCCATGGCGAGCAGTACTTC.

The rearrangement uses TRBV6-4 and TRBJ1-2; D is undetermined. This CDR3 is 12 amino acids long. Deletions cut 2 bases from V and 7 bases from J, with 8 bases between. Looked up from germline, CDR1 is MRHNA and CDR2 is SNTAGT. DNA for the CDR3: TGTGCCAGCAGTGACCTACGCGGTGGCTACACCTTC. Translation: CASSDLRGGYTF.

The chain employs TRBV27 and TRBJ1-2, with D perhaps TRBD1 (6 bases). Germline V gives CDR1 MNHEY, CDR2 SMNVEV (reference sequence). The V end lost 3 bases, the J end lost 8 bases, and 13 bases lay between the germline ends. CDR3 size: 13 residues. CDR3 bases: TGTGCCAGCAGTTTTACAGGGTCCCGCGGCTACACCTTC. Residues: CASSFTGSRGYTF.

The chain combines TRBV11-3 with TRBJ2-5, with 7 bases that match TRBD2. Looked up from germline, CDR1 is SGHNT and CDR2 is YENEEA. J gave up 4 bases and V 2 bases, and 4 bases lay outside the gene matches. There are 14 residues in the CDR3. CDR3 coding DNA: TGTGCCAGCAGCTTATTCCCGGGAGGAGAGACCCAGTACTTC. This codes for CASSLFPGGETQYF. Based on the CDR3 plus reference TRBV11-3 and TRBJ2-5, the full variable domain is EAGVVQSPRYKIIEKKQPVAFWCNPISGHNTLYWYLQNLGQGPELLIRYENEEAVDDSQLPKDRFSAERLKGVDSTLKIQPAELGDSAVYLCASSLFPGGETQYFGPGTRLLVL.

The rearrangement links TRBV12-3 or TRBV12-4 to TRBJ2-7; D is possibly TRBD1 (6 bases). The CDR3 has 16 residues. Trimming stripped 1 base from V and 1 base from J, with 14 bases between. The CDR3, as DNA: TGTGCCAGCAGTTTAGTGCAGGGGTTGGGATCCTACGAGCAGTACTTC. It codes for CASSLVQGLGSYEQYF.

The V and J genes are TRBV6-2 or TRBV6-3 and TRBJ1-5, with 7 bases that match TRBD1. CDR3 size: 16 residues. CDR1 and CDR2 (germline): MNHEY, SVGEGT. V was pared by 4 bases and J by 4 bases, with 10 bases of the junction left unmatched. The CDR3 sequence is CASSLDGTVLNQPQHF. The CDR3 nucleotides read TGTGCCAGCAGTTTGGACGGGACAGTCCTTAATCAGCCCCAGCATTTT.

The chain carries TRBV6-5 and TRBJ2-2, with 7 nucleotides matching TRBD1. Germline trimming cut 4 bases from V and 4 bases from J; bases unmatched to any gene: 6. The V gene's germline CDR1 is MNHEY and CDR2 SVGAGI. CDR3 length equals 15 residues. CDR3 bases: TGTGCCAGCAGTTCAGACAGGGCGACCACCGGGGAGCTGTTTTTT. Translating gives CASSSDRATTGELFF.

This clonotype is labeled large. The CDR3 is CASSYRDSNQPQHF. The CDR3 DNA is TGTGCCAGCAGTTACAGGGACAGCAATCAGCCCCAGCATTTT. The chain has TRBV6-5 and TRBJ1-5, with D maybe TRBD1 (5 bases). The V end lost 2 bases, the J end lost 1 base, and 6 bases lay between the germline ends. The CDR3 has 14 residues. The germline V gene has CDR1 MNHEY and CDR2 SVGAGI.